Listed below are T cell receptor beta chains from one sample, sequenced in a study of shared clonotypes between healthy human individuals. Here immunoSEQ multiplex PCR was the method, and the copy in TCRdb shows in-frame clones only, minus some. The repertoire holds roughly 890,000 clones, with 80% to 95% as singletons. Source material: naive CD8+ T cells sorted from blood. Receptors were obtained from a man aged 25-40 years in good health. Each CDR3 is given with its conserved first and last residue. Fields, in order: CDR3 length, V gene, CDR3 protein.

15 TRBV25-1 CASSDMTGGGYEQYF
13 TRBV2 CAISGWGGRSQYF
13 TRBV5-6 CASSEGGYTGYTF
13 TRBV10-2 CASSERTPYEQYF
13 TRBV11-2 CASSSEMANEQFF
14 TRBV15 CATSRGAGGDTQYF
14 TRBV11-2 CASSFPASPYEQYF
16 TRBV9 CASSPSGTGFPYEQYF
13 TRBV28 CASSFADGGKLFF
15 TRBV7-9 CASSELTGAKNIQYF
15 TRBV30 CAWSFGASGNVEQYF
16 TRBV7-6 CASSGALAGDVDTQYF